These 3 T cell receptor beta chains were all obtained from the same sample, sequenced in a study of T cell responses to AZD1222 COVID-19 vaccine. Measured with immunoSEQ multiplex PCR; TCRdb has only the in-frame clones, and not every one. The table includes roughly 120,000 clones, 90% detected once. The source material was peripheral blood, sampled 28 days after the second dose of the MenACWY control vaccine. The receptors shown here come from an adult who received the MenACWY meningococcal vaccine as a control.

This clone has just a few counts. The J gene is TRBJ1-2, the V gene TRBV6-5; possible D gene TRBD1, 5 bases. Germline V gives CDR1 MNHEY, CDR2 SVGAGI. V was clipped by 0 bases and J by 3 bases, with 8 bases between them. There are 14 residues in the CDR3. CDR3 protein: CASSYSKGYYGYTF. The CDR3 coding sequence is TGTGCCAGCAGTTACTCGAAGGGGTACTATGGCTACACCTTC.

The chain joins TRBV27 to TRBJ1-5, with 7 bases matching TRBD1. V shed 2 bases and J 2 bases; nucleotides not matched to a gene: 6. Germline CDR1 is MNHEY and CDR2 is SMNVEV (reference sequence). The CDR3 runs to 16 residues. The CDR3 spells CASSLGTARGNQPQHF. The CDR3 nucleotides are TGTGCCAGCAGTTTAGGGACAGCACGCGGCAATCAGCCCCAGCATTTT.

The V and J genes are TRBV7-2 and TRBJ1-1; D unresolved. The germline gives CDR1 SGHTA, CDR2 FQGNSA. V lost 7 bases and J 3 bases, leaving 12 bases between the germline ends. The CDR3 runs 13 residues. The DNA of the CDR3 is TGTGCCAGCACCCTGGTTTGGGACACTGAAGCTTTCTTT. Protein product: CASTLVWDTEAFF.